This TCR beta chain is drawn from a study of regulatory T cells in long-lasting Graves disease. This clonotype was found many times. Its antigen is still unknown. Time point: persistent/refractory GD, antithyroid drugs over 5 years with positive TRAb. Extracted RNA from PBMCs served as the source of the TCR library. V lost 3 bases, J lost 2 bases, and 10 bases lay in between. CDR1 SNHLY and CDR2 FYNNEI come from the germline V gene. The CDR3 runs 15 residues. Study findings and constraints: Peripheral blood alone, not thyroid tissue, underwent study. Persistent Graves' cases showed lower TCR diversity than newly diagnosed cases. Segments TRBV28, TRBJ1-2 and TRBJ2-5 showed preferential usage in persistent disease. The study found persistent patients shared more public clonotypes (2,741) than new patients (around 870).

Relying on iRepertoire HTBI primers and Arm-PCR of CDR3 regions, the team built TCR beta libraries. TCRdb recomputed calls from the multiplex PCR reads with MiXCR, one row per CDR3 protein. Here the sample spans approximately 400,000 distinct CDR3 sequences, roughly 25% being singletons. This sample comprised peripheral blood mononuclear cells (PBMCs), obtained when the disease was refractory, from a patient treated with antithyroid drugs. This receptor was obtained from a woman in her thirties or forties with Graves disease. The rearrangement joins TRBV2 to TRBJ2-2, with D uncertain. The CDR3 DNA reads as TGTGCCAGCAGTGAGTGGCCCGGAAACACCGGGGAGCTGTTTTTT. It yields the protein CASSEWPGNTGELFF.